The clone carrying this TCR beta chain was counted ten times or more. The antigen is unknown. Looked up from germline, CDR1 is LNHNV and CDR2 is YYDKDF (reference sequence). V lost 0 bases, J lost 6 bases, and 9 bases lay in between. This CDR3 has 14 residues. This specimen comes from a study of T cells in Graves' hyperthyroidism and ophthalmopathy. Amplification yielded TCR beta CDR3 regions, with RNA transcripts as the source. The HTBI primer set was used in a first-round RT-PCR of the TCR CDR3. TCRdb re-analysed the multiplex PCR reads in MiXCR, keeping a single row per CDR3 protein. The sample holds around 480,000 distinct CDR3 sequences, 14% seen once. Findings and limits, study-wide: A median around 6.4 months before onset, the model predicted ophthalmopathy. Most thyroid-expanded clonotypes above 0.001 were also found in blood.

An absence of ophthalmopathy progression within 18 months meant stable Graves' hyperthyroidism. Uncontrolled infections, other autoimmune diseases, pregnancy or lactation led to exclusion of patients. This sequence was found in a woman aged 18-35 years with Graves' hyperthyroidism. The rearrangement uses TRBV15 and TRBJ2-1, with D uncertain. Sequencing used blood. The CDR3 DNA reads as TGTGCCACCAGCAGAGATTTAGGACCCAATGAGCAGTTCTTC. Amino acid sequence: CATSRDLGPNEQFF.